This entry lists 11 T cell receptor beta chains sequenced from one sample in a study of response to subunit inactivated influenza vaccine. TCRdb ran MiXCR on the RT-PCR reads and lists one entry per CDR3 protein. Of hundreds of thousands of distinct CDR3 sequences in the sample, approximately 13% are singletons; the top ten hold around 7%. Source: PBMCs from blood, taken 14 days before vaccination. The source of these receptors is a man aged 50-59 years who received an inactivated influenza vaccine.

The rearrangement joins TRBV2 to TRBJ2-1; D may be TRBD1 (7 bases). The germline V and J ends were trimmed by 7 bases and 1 base, with 11 bases remaining between them. The CDR3 is 14 residues long. Germline values: CDR1 SNHLY, CDR2 FYNNEI. CDR3 amino acids: CASKEGASYNEQFF. CDR3 bases: TGTGCCAGCAAGGAGGGGGCTTCCTACAATGAGCAGTTCTTC. Filled out from reference TRBV2 and TRBJ2-1, the complete variable domain reads EPEVTQTPSHQVTQMGQEVILRCVPISNHLYFYWYRQILGQKVEFLVSFYNNEISEKSEIFDDQFSVERPDGSNFTLKIRSTKLEDSAMYFCASKEGASYNEQFFGPGTRLTVL.

This clonotype came up many times. The chain couples TRBV18 to TRBJ2-5; the D is unclear. Germline CDR1 is KGHSH and CDR2 is LQKENI. The CDR3 loop spans 14 amino acids. Trimming shortened V by 0 bases and J by 2 bases, and 7 bases separated the two germline ends. CDR3 coding DNA: TGTGCCAGCTCACCACCGCGCCAGCAAGAGACCCAGTACTTC. Its translation: CASSPPRQQETQYF.

This clonotype was seen ten or more times. The V and J genes are TRBV29-1 and TRBJ2-1; possible D gene TRBD1, 5 bases. Trimming took off 4 bases at V and 6 bases at J, with 13 bases between the two ends. Germline loops: CDR1 SQVTM, CDR2 ANQGSEA. This CDR3 is 13 amino acids long. The CDR3 is CSVVGAYLNEQFF. The CDR3 region has the DNA TGCAGCGTTGTTGGGGCCTACCTCAATGAGCAGTTCTTC.

The rearrangement joins TRBV14 to TRBJ1-6; D is uncertain. This CDR3 contains 15 residues. Germline-derived CDR1 and CDR2 are SGHDN and FVKESK. The V end lost 0 bases, the J end lost 8 bases, and 11 bases lay between the germline ends. In DNA form, the CDR3 reads TGTGCCAGCAGCCAAGATTATAAGGGATATTCACCCCTCCACTTT. Amino acid sequence: CASSQDYKGYSPLHF.

V and J are TRBV20-1 and TRBJ2-3; 8 nucleotides align to TRBD2. The CDR3 runs 14 residues. V trimming: 6 bases; J trimming: 6 bases; junction bases outside the gene matches: 11. Germline loops: CDR1 DFQATT, CDR2 SNEGSKA (reference sequence). CDR3 bases: TGCAGTGCCCTTCTGGGGACTAGGGTGGATACGCAGTATTTT. It codes for CSALLGTRVDTQYF.

This clonotype has just a few counts. The V gene is TRBV6-1, the J gene TRBJ1-5; 8 bases agree with TRBD1. The CDR3 spans 18 residues. With 5 bases clipped from V and 0 bases from J, the junction kept 12 bases outside the gene matches. Per the germline V gene, CDR1 is MNHNS and CDR2 is SASEGT. CDR3 protein: CASSLTWTGKYSNQPQHF. CDR3 sequence (DNA): TGTGCCAGCAGTCTGACCTGGACAGGGAAGTATAGCAATCAGCCCCAGCATTTT.

The sample holds a few counts of this clonotype. The genes are TRBV7-9 and TRBJ1-1; D is possibly TRBD1 (5 bases). V was trimmed by 3 bases and J by 2 bases, leaving 10 bases between them. The length of the CDR3 is 14 residues. Germline V gives CDR1 SEHNR, CDR2 FQNEAQ (reference sequence). CDR3 amino acids: CASSFQGLNTEAFF. CDR3 nucleotides: TGTGCCAGCAGCTTTCAGGGCCTTAACACTGAAGCTTTCTTT. Drawing the rest from reference TRBV7-9 and TRBJ1-1, the complete variable domain is DTGVSQNPRHKITKRGQNVTFRCDPISEHNRLYWYRQTLGQGPEFLTYFQNEAQLEKSRLLSDRFSAERPKGSFSTLEIQRTEQGDSAMYLCASSFQGLNTEAFFGQGTRLTVV.

This clonotype was seen at least ten times. CDR3 nucleotides: TGCAGCGTTGAGCGGGGGAGGAACACTGAAGCTTTCTTT. Protein product: CSVERGRNTEAFF. The chain joins TRBV29-1 to TRBJ1-1, with D possibly being TRBD1 (5 bases). The CDR3 sequence is 13 residues long. V dropped 3 bases and J dropped 1 base, with 9 bases sitting between them. CDR1 SQVTM and CDR2 ANQGSEA come from the germline V gene.

This chain uses TRBV29-1 with TRBJ2-1; 12 bases map to TRBD2. CDR1 is SQVTM, CDR2 ANQGSEA, per germline. The CDR3 has 14 amino acids. The V gene end was trimmed by 5 bases and the J gene end by 8 bases; junction bases not matched to a gene: 7. The CDR3 sequence: CSVKGLAGRYEQFF. CDR3 DNA sequence: TGCAGCGTTAAAGGACTAGCGGGAAGATATGAGCAGTTCTTC.

The chain has TRBV5-1 and TRBJ1-5; D uncertain. The V gene's germline CDR1 is SGHRS and CDR2 YFSETQ. The CDR3 has 15 amino acids. V lost 7 bases, J lost 0 bases, and 14 bases lay in between. In nucleotides, the CDR3 is TGCGCCAGCGTCAGGACGGAGTATAGCAATCAGCCCCAGCATTTT. It is translated as CASVRTEYSNQPQHF.

The chain links TRBV28 to TRBJ2-7; 10 bases match TRBD2. Germline V gives CDR1 MDHEN, CDR2 SYDVKM. The CDR3 runs 16 residues. Germline trimming cut 7 bases from V and 5 bases from J; bases unmatched to any gene: 14. CDR3 coding DNA: TGTGCCAGCACTCTAATTAGGGCTAGCGGGAGACACGAGCAGTACTTC. Its translation is CASTLIRASGRHEQYF.